The following is a T cell receptor beta chain sequence with its context. The antigen is not known. The sample is drawn from a study of human versus mouse CDR3 diversity and MHC coevolution. For the study at large: immunoSEQ was reported to reach one in 200,000 T cells sensitivity. Study-level points and caveats: Among all groups, most of the three human donors showed least clonal inequality. Human CDR3s averaged more deletions and insertions than mouse CDR3s.

Cells were CD45RO-negative CD62L-positive naive CD4 T cells sorted from PBMCs. TCRdb's copy holds only in-frame clones and misses some; the assay was immunoSEQ multiplex PCR. The repertoire holds around 59,000 clones, with roughly 94% as singletons. The sequence was collected from a person in their sixties or seventies in good health. The sequencing sample was made of naive CD4+ T cells from blood. Subset indicated: CD45RO-negative CD62L-positive naive CD4 T cells.

The DNA of the CDR3 is TGCGCCAGCAGCTTGGGGGTAGCGGGGAGGGCATCCAATGAGCAGTTCTTC. Translation: CASSLGVAGRASNEQFF. The rearrangement joins TRBV5-1 to TRBJ2-1; 8 nucleotides match TRBD2. CDR1 is SGHRS, CDR2 YFSETQ, per germline. J gave up 6 bases and V 0 bases, and 11 bases lay outside the gene matches. The CDR3 spans 17 residues.